The rows below give T cell receptor beta chains drawn from one sample of a study of neoadjuvant nivolumab and ipilimumab in lung cancer. The method was immunoSEQ multiplex PCR; TCRdb's version includes in-frame clones alone and lacks a portion of them. The sample includes 5,500 to 8,500 clones, roughly 88% seen only once; the top ten take 4.9%. Sequencing was performed on tumor tissue, taken after neoadjuvant nivolumab, alone or with ipilimumab, at or shortly before surgery. Receptors were obtained from an adult with non-small cell lung cancer. Each CDR3 is given with its conserved first and last residue. The order of the fields is D gene, clone size, V gene, J gene, CDR3 protein, CDR3 DNA. A D gene is named only where the DNA matches it firmly. Expanded clones are given a class, and other clones once, few, many or no size at all.

.	.	TRBV6-1	TRBJ2-3	CASSEFRYTDTQYF	TGTGCCAGCAGTGAATTCCGGTACACAGATACGCAGTATTTT
.	.	TRBV4-3	TRBJ2-7	CASSRGDGAYEQYF	TGCGCCAGCAGCCGGGGGGACGGAGCCTACGAGCAGTACTTC
.	.	TRBV11-2	TRBJ1-5	CASSPDIYQPQHF	TGTGCCAGCAGCCCCGACATTTATCAGCCCCAGCATTTT
.	.	TRBV14	TRBJ2-7	CASSHWRRGYEQYF	TGTGCCAGCAGCCATTGGCGTAGGGGTTACGAGCAGTACTTC
.	.	TRBV5-1	TRBJ1-4	CASRLSNEKLFF	TGCGCCAGCAGACTTTCGAACGAAAAACTGTTTTTT
.	.	TRBV10-3	TRBJ1-2	CAISWSVNYGYTF	TGTGCCATCAGTTGGAGCGTGAACTATGGCTACACCTTC
.	.	TRBV5-1	TRBJ2-2	CASSPGGTGELFF	TGCGCCAGCAGCCCAGGGGGGACCGGGGAGCTGTTTTTT
.	.	TRBV6-5	TRBJ1-1	CASSRGGVGSEAFF	TGTGCCAGCAGTCGCGGAGGGGTAGGGTCTGAAGCTTTCTTT
.	.	TRBV6-5	TRBJ1-2	CASRPPLGADYGYTF	TGTGCCAGCAGACCCCCGTTGGGGGCGGACTATGGCTACACCTTC
TRBD1	.	TRBV5-4	TRBJ2-3	CASSPTPGQGLTDTQYF	TGTGCCAGCAGCCCGACGCCGGGACAGGGTTTAACAGATACGCAGTATTTT
.	.	TRBV2	TRBJ1-5	CASSEGQGYQPQHF	TGTGCCAGCAGTGAAGGTCAGGGATATCAGCCCCAGCATTTT
TRBD2	.	TRBV11-2	TRBJ2-1	CASSAGTSGGDEQFF	TGTGCCAGCAGCGCCGGGACTAGCGGGGGTGATGAGCAGTTCTTC
.	few	TRBV7-3	TRBJ2-1	CASSLGGYDEQFF	TGTGCCAGCAGCTTAGGAGGGTACGATGAGCAGTTCTTC
.	.	TRBV7-9	TRBJ1-6	CASSLGAKNSPLHF	TGTGCCAGCAGCTTGGGAGCTAAGAATTCACCCCTCCACTTT
.	.	TRBV5-1	TRBJ2-1	CASSLGGHGEQFF	TGCGCCAGCAGCTTAGGGGGGCACGGTGAGCAGTTCTTC
.	.	TRBV19	TRBJ1-6	CASSTAGSYNSPLHF	TGTGCCAGTAGTACCGCAGGATCCTATAATTCACCCCTCCACTTT
.	.	TRBV5-6	TRBJ2-2	CASSTGTGFGELFF	TGTGCCAGCAGCACTGGTACAGGGTTCGGGGAGCTGTTTTTT
TRBD1	.	TRBV29-1	TRBJ1-2	CSVVRGQAQGYTF	TGCAGCGTTGTCCGGGGACAGGCTCAGGGCTACACCTTC
.	.	TRBV7-2	TRBJ2-1	CASSLGLSPSYNEQFF	TGTGCCAGCAGCTTGGGTTTAAGTCCCTCCTACAATGAGCAGTTCTTC
.	.	TRBV27	TRBJ2-7	CASNGDSYEQYF	TGTGCCAGCAACGGGGATTCCTACGAGCAGTACTTC
.	.	TRBV29-1	TRBJ1-1	CSAGSTEAFF	TGCAGCGCCGGAAGCACTGAAGCTTTCTTT
TRBD1	.	TRBV7-2	TRBJ1-6	CASSNARGTVNSPLHF	TGTGCCAGCAGTAACGCCCGGGGGACAGTTAATTCACCCCTCCACTTT
TRBD1	.	TRBV18	TRBJ2-7	CASSPQIGQGAGYEQYF	TGTGCCAGCTCACCACAAATTGGACAGGGGGCAGGCTACGAGCAGTACTTC